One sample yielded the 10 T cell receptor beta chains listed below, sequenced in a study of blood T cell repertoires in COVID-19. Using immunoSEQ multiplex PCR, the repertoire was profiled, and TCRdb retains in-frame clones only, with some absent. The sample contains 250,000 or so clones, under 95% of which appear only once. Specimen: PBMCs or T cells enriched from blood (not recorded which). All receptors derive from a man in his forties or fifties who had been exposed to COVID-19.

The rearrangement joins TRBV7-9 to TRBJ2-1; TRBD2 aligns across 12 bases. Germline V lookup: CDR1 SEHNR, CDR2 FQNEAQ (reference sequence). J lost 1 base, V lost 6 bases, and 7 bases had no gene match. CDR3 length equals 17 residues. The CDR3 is CASSGPSGRGSYNEQFF. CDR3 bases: TGTGCCAGCAGTGGACCTAGCGGGAGGGGTTCCTACAATGAGCAGTTCTTC.

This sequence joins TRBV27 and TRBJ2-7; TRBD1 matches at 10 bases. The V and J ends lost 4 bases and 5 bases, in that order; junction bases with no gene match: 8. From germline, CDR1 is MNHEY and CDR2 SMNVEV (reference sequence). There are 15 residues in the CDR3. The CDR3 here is CASSSGDRGYHEQYF. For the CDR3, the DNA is TGTGCCAGCAGTTCCGGGGACAGGGGATATCACGAGCAGTACTTC.

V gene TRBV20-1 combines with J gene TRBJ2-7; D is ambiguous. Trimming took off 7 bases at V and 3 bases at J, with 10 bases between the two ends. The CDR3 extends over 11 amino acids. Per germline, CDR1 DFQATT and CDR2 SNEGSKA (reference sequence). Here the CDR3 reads CSGSDDYEQYF. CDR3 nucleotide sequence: TGCAGTGGTTCAGATGACTACGAGCAGTACTTC.

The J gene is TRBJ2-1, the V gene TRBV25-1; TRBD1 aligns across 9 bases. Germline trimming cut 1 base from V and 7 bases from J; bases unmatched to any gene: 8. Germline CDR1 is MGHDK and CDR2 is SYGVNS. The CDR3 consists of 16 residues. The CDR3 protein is CASSELGTGSWNEQFF. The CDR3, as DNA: TGTGCCAGCAGTGAATTAGGGACAGGGTCATGGAATGAGCAGTTCTTC.

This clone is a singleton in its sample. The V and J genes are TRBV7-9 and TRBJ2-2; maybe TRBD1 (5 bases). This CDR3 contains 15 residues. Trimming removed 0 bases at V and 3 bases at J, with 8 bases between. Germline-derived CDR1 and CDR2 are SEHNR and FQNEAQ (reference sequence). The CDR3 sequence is CASSLAAGYTGELFF. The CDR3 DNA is TGTGCCAGCAGCTTAGCCGCAGGGTACACCGGGGAGCTGTTTTTT.

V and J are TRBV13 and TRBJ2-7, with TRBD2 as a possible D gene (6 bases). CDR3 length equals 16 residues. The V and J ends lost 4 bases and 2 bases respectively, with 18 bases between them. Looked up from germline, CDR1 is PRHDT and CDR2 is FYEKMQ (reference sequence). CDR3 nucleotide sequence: TGTGCCAGCAGCTCTAGTGTGTACGGGAGCGCCTACGAGCAGTACTTC. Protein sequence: CASSSSVYGSAYEQYF.

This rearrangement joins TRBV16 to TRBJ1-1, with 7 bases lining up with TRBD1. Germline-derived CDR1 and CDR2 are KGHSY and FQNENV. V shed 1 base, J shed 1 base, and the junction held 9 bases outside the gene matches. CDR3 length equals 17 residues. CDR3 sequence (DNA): TGTGCCAGCAGCCAATTTATTCCCGGGACAGCGAACACTGAAGCTTTCTTT. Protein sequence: CASSQFIPGTANTEAFF. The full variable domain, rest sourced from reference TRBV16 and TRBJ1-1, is GEEVAQTPKHLVRGEGQKAKLYCAPIKGHSYVFWYQQVLKNEFKFLISFQNENVFDETGMPKERFSAKCLPNSPCSLEIQATKLEDSAVYFCASSQFIPGTANTEAFFGQGTRLTVV.

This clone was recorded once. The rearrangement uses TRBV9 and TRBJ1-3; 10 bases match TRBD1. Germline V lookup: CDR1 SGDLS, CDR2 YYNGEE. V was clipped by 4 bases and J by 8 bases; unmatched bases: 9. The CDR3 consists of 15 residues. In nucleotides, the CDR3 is TGTGCCAGCAGCCCGGGGACAGGGGAGATACACACCATATATTTT. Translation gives CASSPGTGEIHTIYF.

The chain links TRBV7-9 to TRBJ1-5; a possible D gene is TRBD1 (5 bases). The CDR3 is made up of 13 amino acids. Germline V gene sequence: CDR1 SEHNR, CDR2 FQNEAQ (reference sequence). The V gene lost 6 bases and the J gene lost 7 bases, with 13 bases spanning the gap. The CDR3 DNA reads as TGTGCCAGCAGTCCAGGGCCAGCCCAGCCCCAGCATTTT. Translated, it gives CASSPGPAQPQHF.

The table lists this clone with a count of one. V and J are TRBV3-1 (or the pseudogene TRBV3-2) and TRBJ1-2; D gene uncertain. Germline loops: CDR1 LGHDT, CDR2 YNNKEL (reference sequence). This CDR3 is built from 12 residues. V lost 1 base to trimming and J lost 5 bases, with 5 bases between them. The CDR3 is CASSQGEYGYTF. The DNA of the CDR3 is TGTGCCAGCAGCCAAGGAGAGTATGGCTACACCTTC.